This T cell receptor (beta chain) was captured in a study of blood T cell repertoires in COVID-19. Study information: Samples of COVID-19 (acute and convalescent) were obtained from the United States, Italy and Spain.

Study members were between about 18 and 95 years old and lived in 24 US regions. Two negative PCRs, clearance, or symptom resolution had been documented for recovered Cohort 3 donors. Generated by immunoSEQ multiplex PCR, the TCRdb table keeps only in-frame clones and is missing some. Here the sample spans about 310,000 clones, around 89% being singletons. Input material: PBMCs or T cells enriched from blood (not recorded which). This receptor was obtained from a woman aged 40 to 49 who had recovered from COVID-19.

CDR3 DNA sequence: TGTGCCAGCAGCCAGGAGCCCATGAACACTGAAGCTTTCTTT. Its protein product is CASSQEPMNTEAFF. This chain joins TRBV3-1 (or the pseudogene TRBV3-2) and TRBJ1-1; D uncertain. The germline gives CDR1 LGHDT, CDR2 YNNKEL (reference sequence). The CDR3 length is 14 residues. The V end was cut by 3 bases, the J end by 0 bases, with 8 bases between.